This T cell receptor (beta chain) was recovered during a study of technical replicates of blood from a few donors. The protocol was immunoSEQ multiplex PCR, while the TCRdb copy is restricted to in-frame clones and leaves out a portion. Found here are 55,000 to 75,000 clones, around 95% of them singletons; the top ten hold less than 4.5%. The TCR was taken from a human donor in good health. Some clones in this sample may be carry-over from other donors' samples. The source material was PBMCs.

The CDR3 bases are TGTGCCAGCAGGGGACAGGTCGGCTATGGCTACACCTTC. It specifies CASRGQVGYGYTF. The V gene is TRBV25-1, the J gene TRBJ1-2; 8 bases agree with TRBD1. V lost 6 bases and J lost 4; bases outside the gene matches: 4. Germline V CDR1 and CDR2: MGHDK, SYGVNS. The CDR3 runs to 13 residues.